A selection of T cell receptor beta chains follows, all from one sample in a study of human T cells and chemical hapten exposure. TCRdb re-called the RACE reads with MiXCR, one entry per CDR3 protein. The sample carries 300,000 to 450,000 distinct CDR3 sequences, more than 4.5% recorded once. This material consisted of whole blood, taken in connection with sensitization to the hapten diphenylcyclopropenone (DPC). The receptors come from a woman aged 45-65 years with alopecia areata. Some clones in this sample may be carry-over from other donors' samples. Both conserved end residues are part of each CDR3. D genes are given only for firm matches. The listing skips clone size in some rows; elsewhere it reads once, few, many or a size class.

d_call: NA
v_call: TRBV14
clone_size: NA
j_call: TRBJ1-5
cdr3_nt: TGTGCCAGCAGCCACGACGGACAGCCCCAGCATTTT
cdr3_aa: CASSHDGQPQHF

d_call: NA
v_call: TRBV11-2
clone_size: many
j_call: TRBJ2-7
cdr3_nt: TGTGCCAGCTCGGCAGGGGTCCACGAGCAGTACTTC
cdr3_aa: CASSAGVHEQYF

d_call: NA
v_call: TRBV7-9
clone_size: NA
j_call: TRBJ2-7
cdr3_nt: TGTGCCAGCAGCTTAGAGGCGGGCCGTTCCTCCGAGCAGTACTTC
cdr3_aa: CASSLEAGRSSEQYF

d_call: TRBD2
v_call: TRBV6-6
clone_size: many
j_call: TRBJ2-1
cdr3_nt: TGTGCCAGCAGTTACGGTATACTGACTAGCGGGGGGTACAATGAGCAGTTCTTC
cdr3_aa: CASSYGILTSGGYNEQFF

d_call: TRBD2
v_call: TRBV7-8
clone_size: few
j_call: TRBJ2-1
cdr3_nt: TGTGCCAGCAGCCCGTCATTTACTAGCGGGAGCTTCTACAATGAGCAGTTCTTC
cdr3_aa: CASSPSFTSGSFYNEQFF

d_call: NA
v_call: TRBV7-9
clone_size: many
j_call: TRBJ1-3
cdr3_nt: TGTGCCAGCAGCCCCCGGCTCTCTGGAAACACCATATATTTT
cdr3_aa: CASSPRLSGNTIYF

d_call: NA
v_call: TRBV29-1
clone_size: many
j_call: TRBJ1-2
cdr3_nt: TGCAGCGTTGAAGGCGGGGACGTCTATGGCTACACCTTC
cdr3_aa: CSVEGGDVYGYTF

d_call: TRBD1
v_call: TRBV3-1
clone_size: few
j_call: TRBJ2-7
cdr3_nt: TGTGCCAGCAGCCAAACCAGGGGGCGCAGCACCTACGAGCAGTACTTC
cdr3_aa: CASSQTRGRSTYEQYF

d_call: NA
v_call: TRBV9
clone_size: few
j_call: TRBJ1-1
cdr3_nt: TGTGCCAGCAGCGTAGAGACAGGAACTCAAGCTTTCTTT
cdr3_aa: CASSVETGTQAFF

d_call: TRBD2
v_call: TRBV7-6
clone_size: few
j_call: TRBJ2-6
cdr3_nt: TGTGCCAGCAGCTTGGCTAGCGGCACCTCTGGGGCCAACGTCCTGACTTTC
cdr3_aa: CASSLASGTSGANVLTF

d_call: TRBD2
v_call: TRBV11-2
clone_size: few
j_call: TRBJ2-3
cdr3_nt: TGTGCCAGCAGGGACGTGGCGGGGGGGCATACGCAGTATTTT
cdr3_aa: CASRDVAGGHTQYF

d_call: NA
v_call: TRBV4-3
clone_size: many
j_call: TRBJ2-1
cdr3_nt: TGCGCCAGCAGCCAAGATCGGGGCGGGTCTTACAATGAGCAGTTCTTC
cdr3_aa: CASSQDRGGSYNEQFF

d_call: NA
v_call: TRBV7-9
clone_size: NA
j_call: TRBJ2-6
cdr3_nt: TGTGCCAGCAGCCCCAAGTCCTGGGCCAACGTCCTGACTTTC
cdr3_aa: CASSPKSWANVLTF

d_call: TRBD2
v_call: TRBV6-5
clone_size: NA
j_call: TRBJ2-7
cdr3_nt: TGTGCCAGCAGACCGGGACTAGCGGGGGACACCTACGAGCAGTACTTC
cdr3_aa: CASRPGLAGDTYEQYF

d_call: NA
v_call: TRBV14
clone_size: many
j_call: TRBJ2-7
cdr3_nt: TGTGCCAGCAGCCAAAAGGTCCTGGCCAGGAAGACGGACGAGCAGTACTTC
cdr3_aa: CASSQKVLARKTDEQYF

d_call: TRBD1
v_call: TRBV12-3/TRBV12-4
clone_size: many
j_call: TRBJ2-1
cdr3_nt: TGTGCCAGCAGTCCGATGACAGGGGGAGGGTTGACCGCCTACAATGAGCAGTTCTTC
cdr3_aa: CASSPMTGGGLTAYNEQFF

d_call: NA
v_call: TRBV15
clone_size: many
j_call: TRBJ1-4
cdr3_nt: TGTGCCACCAGCCCCGGGGCAACTAATGAAAAACTGTTTTTT
cdr3_aa: CATSPGATNEKLFF

d_call: TRBD1
v_call: TRBV7-8
clone_size: few
j_call: TRBJ1-5
cdr3_nt: TGTGCCAGCAGCCAGGCAGGGGGTCGCAATCAGCCCCAGCATTTT
cdr3_aa: CASSQAGGRNQPQHF

d_call: NA
v_call: TRBV28
clone_size: many
j_call: TRBJ1-1
cdr3_nt: TGTGCCAGCAGTTTCGGTGGCCTAGCTTTCTTT
cdr3_aa: CASSFGGLAFF

d_call: NA
v_call: TRBV28
clone_size: NA
j_call: TRBJ2-7
cdr3_nt: TGTGCCAGCGCCGCGGGAATAGGGTACGAGCAGTACTTC
cdr3_aa: CASAAGIGYEQYF

d_call: TRBD2
v_call: TRBV7-9
clone_size: many
j_call: TRBJ2-3
cdr3_nt: TGTGCCAGCAGCGCTTCCACGGCGGGACTAGCCACAGATACGCAGTATTTT
cdr3_aa: CASSASTAGLATDTQYF

d_call: TRBD1
v_call: TRBV7-9
clone_size: few
j_call: TRBJ2-7
cdr3_nt: TGTGCCAGCAGCTTAACAGGGGGTGCATTCTCCTACGAGCAGTACTTC
cdr3_aa: CASSLTGGAFSYEQYF

d_call: TRBD2
v_call: TRBV5-6
clone_size: many
j_call: TRBJ2-1
cdr3_nt: TGTGCCAGCAGCTTGATGCTAGCGGGAGAGAATGAGCAGTTCTTC
cdr3_aa: CASSLMLAGENEQFF

d_call: NA
v_call: TRBV3-1
clone_size: NA
j_call: TRBJ2-1
cdr3_nt: TGTGCCAGCAGCCCCGGCCCCACCTCAGGAGAGCAGTTCTTC
cdr3_aa: CASSPGPTSGEQFF

d_call: NA
v_call: TRBV6-4
clone_size: many
j_call: TRBJ1-2
cdr3_nt: TGTGCCAGCGTAAGCCGAGGGGGGAAATTTGGCTACACCTTC
cdr3_aa: CASVSRGGKFGYTF

d_call: TRBD2
v_call: TRBV9
clone_size: many
j_call: TRBJ2-1
cdr3_nt: TGTGCCAGCAGCGTAGAGGGACTAGCGGGACGTGAGCAGTTCTTC
cdr3_aa: CASSVEGLAGREQFF

d_call: NA
v_call: TRBV5-6
clone_size: NA
j_call: TRBJ1-6
cdr3_nt: TGTGCCAGCAGCTCCCAAGGGGGTCAGGAGCTCCTCCACTTT
cdr3_aa: CASSSQGGQELLHF

d_call: NA
v_call: TRBV20-1
clone_size: many
j_call: TRBJ1-2
cdr3_nt: TGCAGTCTCTTGAGGAGGGAGGATGGCTACACCTTC
cdr3_aa: CSLLRREDGYTF

d_call: NA
v_call: TRBV4-1
clone_size: many
j_call: TRBJ2-3
cdr3_nt: TGCGCCAGCAGCCAAGATGTGAGTAACACAGATACGCAGTATTTT
cdr3_aa: CASSQDVSNTDTQYF

d_call: NA
v_call: TRBV30
clone_size: many
j_call: TRBJ2-3
cdr3_nt: TGTGCCTGGACCGAAGTTTTCTCCGGTACGCAGTATTTT
cdr3_aa: CAWTEVFSGTQYF

d_call: TRBD1
v_call: TRBV5-1
clone_size: NA
j_call: TRBJ1-1
cdr3_nt: TGCGCCAGCAGTGTCGGACAGGTCGATAGGGCTGAAGCTTTCTTT
cdr3_aa: CASSVGQVDRAEAFF

d_call: NA
v_call: TRBV6-5
clone_size: few
j_call: TRBJ1-1
cdr3_nt: TGTGCCAGTTACGGGGCTGGGGGAACGGCAGCTTTCTTT
cdr3_aa: CASYGAGGTAAFF

d_call: TRBD2
v_call: TRBV4-2
clone_size: few
j_call: TRBJ2-5
cdr3_nt: TGTGCCAGCAGCCAAGATGCCAGCGGGAGCGTCCAAGAGACCCAGTACTTC
cdr3_aa: CASSQDASGSVQETQYF

d_call: TRBD2
v_call: TRBV7-2
clone_size: few
j_call: TRBJ2-3
cdr3_nt: TGTGCCAGCAGCCTGCGGGGGACTAGCGGCACAGATACGCAGTATTTT
cdr3_aa: CASSLRGTSGTDTQYF

d_call: TRBD2
v_call: TRBV27
clone_size: many
j_call: TRBJ2-1
cdr3_nt: TGTGCCAGCAGTCCTCTTGGGACTAGCGGGCTCTCCTACAATGAGCAGTTCTTC
cdr3_aa: CASSPLGTSGLSYNEQFF

d_call: NA
v_call: TRBV5-4
clone_size: many
j_call: TRBJ2-5
cdr3_nt: TGTGCCAGCAGCCGAGATAGAAGCCAAGAGACCCAGTACTTC
cdr3_aa: CASSRDRSQETQYF

d_call: TRBD1
v_call: TRBV7-2
clone_size: NA
j_call: TRBJ1-2
cdr3_nt: TGTGCCAGCAGCTCCAGGACAGGGCTTGGCTACACCTTC
cdr3_aa: CASSSRTGLGYTF

d_call: TRBD1
v_call: TRBV24-1
clone_size: many
j_call: TRBJ2-2
cdr3_nt: TGTGCGTCGACAGGGAGCACCGGGGAGCTGTTTTTT
cdr3_aa: CASTGSTGELFF